What follows is one T cell receptor (beta chain) and its context. Assay used: immunoSEQ multiplex PCR; TCRdb lists only in-frame clones, some missing. The table has around 15,000 clones, 90% to 95% seen once. Per the germline V gene, CDR1 is LNHDA and CDR2 is SQIVND (reference sequence). The V and J ends lost 1 base and 5 bases, in that order; junction bases with no gene match: 5. The CDR3 spans 17 residues. The record originates from a study of T cell changes during pregnancy in multiple sclerosis. Source: peripheral blood, taken in the second trimester of pregnancy. The sequence was collected from a female donor in good health, enrolled as a control in a pregnancy study. The chain uses TRBV19 and TRBJ2-5; TRBD2 agrees at 15 bases. The CDR3 DNA reads TGTGCCAGTAGTATAGTAGGGACTAGCGGGAGGAAGGAGACCCAGTACTTC. The encoded protein is CASSIVGTSGRKETQYF. Full variable domain (missing parts from reference TRBV19 and TRBJ2-5): DGGITQSPKYLFRKEGQNVTLSCEQNLNHDAMYWYRQDPGQGLRLIYYSQIVNDFQKGDIAEGYSVSREKKESFPLTVTSAQKNPTAFYLCASSIVGTSGRKETQYFGPGTRLLVL.